The T cell receptor beta chain under discussion was sequenced for a study of CD8+ T cells in alopecia areata. The CDR3 covers 16 residues. Germline-derived CDR1 and CDR2 are SGDLS and YYNGEE. V lost 0 bases and J 4 bases, leaving 14 bases between the germline ends. Treatment here: oral pan-JAK inhibitor, 5-10 mg twice daily. RNA was extracted and reverse transcribed into cDNA as the sequencing template. Profiling relied on immunoSEQ multiplex PCR, and the TCRdb table lists in-frame clones only, not all of them. The repertoire holds about 190,000 clones, with around 58% as singletons. Sequenced here: CD8+ T cells sorted from blood, sampled at week 24, from a patient treated with tofacitinib. The TCR was taken from a human donor with alopecia areata. The rearrangement joins TRBV9 to TRBJ2-1; no firm D call. CDR3 sequence: CASSVEGRVGYNEQFF. The CDR3 DNA is TGTGCCAGCAGCGTAGAGGGTAGGGTGGGGTACAATGAGCAGTTCTTC. The full variable domain, completed using reference TRBV9 and TRBJ2-1, is DSGVTQTPKHLITATGQRVTLRCSPRSGDLSVYWYQQSLDQGLQFLIQYYNGEERAKGNILERFSAQQFPDLHSELNLSSLELGDSALYFCASSVEGRVGYNEQFFGPGTRLTVL.